This TCR beta chain was sequenced during a study of blood T cell repertoires in COVID-19. Study details: Sources were T cells, B-cell-depleted T cells, or PBMCs; the material itself was cDNA or gDNA.

CDR3 length: 13 amino acids. V was cut by 6 bases and J by 3 bases, with 11 bases left in between. Germline V gene data show CDR1 as SNHLY and CDR2 as FYNNEI. Original processing notes: The authors estimated nucleated cell counts from reference gene primer amplification. Assay: immunoSEQ multiplex PCR; the TCRdb copy retains only in-frame clones and omits some. V and J calls and clone size follow that table, whereas D and trimming were derived from the DNA. This sample has some 15,000 clones, with approximately 88% found just once. This sequence joins TRBV2 and TRBJ2-5; maybe TRBD1 (6 bases). The clonotype comes from a human donor in a cohort sampled during active COVID-19. The specimen sequenced was peripheral blood. The CDR3 here is CASRWTDEETQYF. The CDR3 region has the DNA TGTGCCAGCAGATGGACAGACGAAGAGACCCAGTACTTC.